Listed here is a single T cell receptor (beta chain). Its antigen is unidentified. The sample holds other DNA sequences that translate to the same CDR3. The data were obtained in a study of PD-1 blockade in mismatch repair-deficient tumors. About the research overall: Patients had 12 mismatch repair-deficient cancer types, all previously treated and progressing.

Overall study findings and caveats: Tumor-resident clones, often undetectable pretreatment in blood, expanded then contracted after pembrolizumab.

Libraries were prepared by immunoSEQ multiplex PCR; TCRdb keeps only in-frame clonotypes and omits some of them. The sample consists of 56,000 or so clones, roughly 80% of them appearing once. The CDR3 runs 13 residues. From germline, CDR1 is SGHRS and CDR2 YFSETQ. The ends were cut back, 2 bases at V and 4 bases at J, with 9 bases in the middle. Every patient had mismatch repair deficiency by PCR or immunohistochemistry. Three pembrolizumab responders had their TCRs sequenced. This chain links TRBV5-1 with TRBJ1-1, with D perhaps matching TRBD1 (6 bases). Specimen: peripheral blood, collected around 19 weeks after starting pembrolizumab. The source of this sequence is an adult with mismatch repair-deficient cancer. The CDR3 loop is CASSLRGGTEAFF. The CDR3 DNA is TGCGCCAGCAGCTTAAGGGGGGGCACTGAAGCTTTCTTT.